One T cell receptor (beta chain) is described in this entry. Trimming left V 0 bases short and J 4 bases short, with 16 bases between. Germline-derived CDR1 and CDR2 are SGDLS and YYNGEE. CDR3 length: 16 residues. TCRdb re-called the RT-PCR reads through MiXCR, storing one row per CDR3 protein. The repertoire holds fewer than 800,000 distinct CDR3 sequences, with 14% as singletons. The specimen sequenced was memory CD4+ T cells from blood. This rearrangement joins TRBV9 to TRBJ1-2; perhaps TRBD1 as D (5 bases). The source is a female donor in good health, serving as a healthy control. The CDR3 nucleotides read TGTGCCAGCAGCGTAGATTGGGGGTCTCAGGTCTATGGCTACACCTTC. Amino acids: CASSVDWGSQVYGYTF.